Listed below are T cell receptor beta chains from one sample, sequenced in a study of cytomegalovirus exposure and HLA in healthy donors. Profiled with immunoSEQ multiplex PCR; TCRdb holds only in-frame clones, not every one. This sample has about 190,000 clones, with around 79% found just once. Sequencing used PBMCs. The receptors were gathered from a woman under 30 in good health and CMV-seronegative. Each CDR3 is given with its conserved first and last residue. D genes are given only for firm matches. The listing skips clone size in some rows; elsewhere it reads once, few, many or a size class.

abundance,v_gene,d_gene,j_gene,CDR3nt,CDR3aa
NA,TRBV11-2,NA,TRBJ1-1,TGTGCCAGCAGCTTAGCCAGGGCGGTTGAAGCTTTCTTT,CASSLARAVEAFF
NA,TRBV6-4,NA,TRBJ2-1,TGTGCCAGCAAGCAAGGACATTACCTCAACAATGAGCAGTTCTTC,CASKQGHYLNNEQFF
NA,TRBV28,NA,TRBJ2-1,TGTGCCAGCAGTTTGGGGACACTCAGACTAGCTCCCTCCTACAATGAGCAGTTCTTC,CASSLGTLRLAPSYNEQFF
NA,TRBV5-6,TRBD2,TRBJ2-3,TGTGCCAGCAGCTTGGCCTGGGCTAGCGGGAGGGTAGATACGCAGTATTTT,CASSLAWASGRVDTQYF
few,TRBV28,TRBD2,TRBJ2-3,TGTGCCAGCACCACTAGCGGGAGGCCGAGAGCGGAGTATTTT,CASTTSGRPRAEYF
NA,TRBV7-8,TRBD1,TRBJ1-3,TGTGCCAGCAGCTTAGGTGGGACAGGGAGCCTCTCTGGAAACACCATATATTTT,CASSLGGTGSLSGNTIYF
NA,TRBV5-1,TRBD2,TRBJ2-2,TGCGCCAGCAGACCTCTAGCGGGAGACACCGGGGAGCTGTTTTTT,CASRPLAGDTGELFF
NA,TRBV5-6,NA,TRBJ1-5,TGTGCCAGCAGCTCCTCTGACAGTAATAGTCAGCCCCAGCATTTT,CASSSSDSNSQPQHF
NA,TRBV7-6,TRBD2,TRBJ2-5,TGTGCCAGCAGTTCATTCGGGAGGTCTGAGACCCAGTACTTC,CASSSFGRSETQYF
once,TRBV27,NA,TRBJ2-7,TGTGCCAGCAGGCTACAGGGAAACATCTACGAGCAGTACTTC,CASRLQGNIYEQYF
NA,TRBV4-2,NA,TRBJ2-7,TGTGCCAGCAGCCAAGCGCCGGGGACCTACGAGCAGTACTTC,CASSQAPGTYEQYF
few,TRBV15,TRBD2,TRBJ2-7,TGTGCCACCAGCAGAGCCAGGACTAGCGGGAGCACCTACGAGCAGTACTTC,CATSRARTSGSTYEQYF
NA,TRBV5-1,NA,TRBJ1-2,TGCGCCAGCAGCTTAGGGGCGGGGGCAGTCCCCATCTACACCTTC,CASSLGAGAVPIYTF
NA,TRBV11-2,NA,TRBJ1-6,TGTGCCAGCAGCCTCCCCGGGGGGGTAGGTTCACCCCTCCACTTT,CASSLPGGVGSPLHF
NA,TRBV28,NA,TRBJ2-2,TGTGCCAGCAGTTTATCTGACACCTACACCGGGGAGCTGTTTTTT,CASSLSDTYTGELFF
NA,TRBV11-2,TRBD2,TRBJ2-1,TGTGCCAGCAGCTTAGTAGCGGGACTAGCGGGACTGGGGAATGAGCAGTTCTTC,CASSLVAGLAGLGNEQFF
NA,TRBV7-9,NA,TRBJ1-3,TGTGCCAGCAGCTTAGCCTCCTCGGGGGGAAACACCATATATTTT,CASSLASSGGNTIYF
NA,TRBV7-6,NA,TRBJ2-1,TGTGCCAGCAGCTCTAAGGGGAGGCATGAGCAGTTCTTC,CASSSKGRHEQFF
NA,TRBV6-5,NA,TRBJ1-3,TGTGCCAGCAGCGAGCTCTCTGGAAACACCATATATTTT,CASSELSGNTIYF
NA,TRBV28,NA,TRBJ1-6,TGTGCCAGCAGTTTTCCGACAGAAGGGCTAGATAATTCACCCCTCCACTTT,CASSFPTEGLDNSPLHF
NA,TRBV28,TRBD1,TRBJ1-5,TGTGCCAGCAGTTTGTCCATAGGACAGGGGGCAACCCATCAGCCCCAGCATTTT,CASSLSIGQGATHQPQHF
NA,TRBV4-1,TRBD1,TRBJ1-2,TGCGCCAGCAGCCAACCGACAGGGGGCGATGGCTACACCTTC,CASSQPTGGDGYTF
NA,TRBV5-1,TRBD1,TRBJ1-1,TGCGCCAGCAGCGTTACAGGGGCGGGCGCTGAAGCTTTCTTT,CASSVTGAGAEAFF
NA,TRBV19,TRBD2,TRBJ2-6,TGTGCCAGTAGTGCTAGCGGGGGGGGGTCTGGGGCCAACGTCCTGACTTTC,CASSASGGGSGANVLTF
NA,TRBV9,NA,TRBJ2-5,TGTGCCAGCAGCACAGGACCAGATGGGACCCAGTACTTC,CASSTGPDGTQYF
NA,TRBV2,TRBD2,TRBJ2-1,TGTGCCAGCAGTGTACGTAGCGGGAGCTACAATGAGCAGTTCTTC,CASSVRSGSYNEQFF
NA,TRBV6-1,NA,TRBJ1-5,TGTGCCACCTCGACAGGACGGAGCAATCAGCCCCAGCATTTT,CATSTGRSNQPQHF
NA,TRBV5-6,NA,TRBJ1-1,TGTGCCAGCAGCTTATTCGGGGAGGCGACTGAAGCTTTCTTT,CASSLFGEATEAFF
NA,TRBV7-2,NA,TRBJ2-1,TGTGCCAGCAGCCCTCCAGGTCCATACAATGAGCAGTTCTTC,CASSPPGPYNEQFF
NA,TRBV7-9,NA,TRBJ1-2,TGTGCCAGCCCCTTAAGGGGCGGTGGCTACACCTTC,CASPLRGGGYTF
NA,TRBV6-1,TRBD2,TRBJ2-1,TGTGCCAGCGATTGGGCGGGGGTGCAAAACAATGAGCAGTTCTTC,CASDWAGVQNNEQFF
NA,TRBV14,TRBD1,TRBJ1-2,TGTGCCAGCAGCGGCGAGGGGGCAGCCTATGGCTACACCTTC,CASSGEGAAYGYTF
NA,TRBV27,TRBD2,TRBJ2-7,TGTGCCAGCAGTTTAAGACGGGAGGGCTACGAGCAGTACTTC,CASSLRREGYEQYF
NA,TRBV10-2,NA,TRBJ2-7,TGCGCCAGCAGTGACACCCCTTTACTTAACGAGCAGTACTTC,CASSDTPLLNEQYF
NA,TRBV15,NA,TRBJ2-5,TGTGCCACCAGCAGAAATCGGGGGGAGACCCAGTACTTC,CATSRNRGETQYF
few,TRBV7-2,NA,TRBJ2-7,TGTGCCAGCAGCCCTTCTTGGGGAGTCTACGAGCAGTACTTC,CASSPSWGVYEQYF
NA,TRBV7-8,TRBD2,TRBJ2-1,TGTGCCAGCAGCTTAGTTAGCGGGGGGGTTTATGAGCAGTTCTTC,CASSLVSGGVYEQFF
few,TRBV5-1,TRBD2,TRBJ2-1,TGCGCCAGCAGCTTTTGGGGGGGAGTCGGAAATGAGCAGTTCTTC,CASSFWGGVGNEQFF
NA,TRBV10-2,NA,TRBJ2-1,TGCGCCAGCAACAGGGACACAGAATCCTACAATGAGCAGTTCTTC,CASNRDTESYNEQFF
few,TRBV19,TRBD1,TRBJ1-2,TGTGCCAGTAGGCGACTCGACAGGGGGCAGGACTATGGCTACACCTTC,CASRRLDRGQDYGYTF
NA,TRBV4-2,TRBD1,TRBJ2-7,TGTGCCAGCAGCCAAGATCAGGTAGGGACAGGGCGGGGCGAGCAGTACTTC,CASSQDQVGTGRGEQYF
NA,TRBV19,NA,TRBJ2-7,TGTGCCAGTAGTATAGGCGGGACAGCGAACTACGAGCAGTACTTC,CASSIGGTANYEQYF
NA,TRBV28,TRBD2,TRBJ2-1,TGTGCCAGCACACTAGGCGGGAGCGGGTCCTACAATGAGCAGTTCTTC,CASTLGGSGSYNEQFF
NA,TRBV4-2,TRBD2,TRBJ2-7,TGTGCCAGCAGCCAAGGAAATAGCGGGAGACTCTTTGACGAGCAGTACTTC,CASSQGNSGRLFDEQYF
NA,TRBV7-8,NA,TRBJ1-5,TGTGCCAGCAGCCAAATGTCTAGCAATCAGCCCCAGCATTTT,CASSQMSSNQPQHF
NA,TRBV9,NA,TRBJ2-1,TGTGCCAGCAGCGGAAGAGATCCGAGCTCCTACAATGAGCAGTTCTTC,CASSGRDPSSYNEQFF
NA,TRBV27,NA,TRBJ1-4,TGTGCCAGCAGTTCTGATTGGGGCAATGAAAAACTGTTTTTT,CASSSDWGNEKLFF
NA,TRBV27,NA,TRBJ2-7,TGTGCCAGCAGTTTACGAGAACAGAGCTCCTACGAGCAGTACTTC,CASSLREQSSYEQYF
few,TRBV11-2,TRBD2,TRBJ2-1,TGTGCCAGCAGCTTAGCGGGGGGATTAGGCGATTACAATGAGCAGTTCTTC,CASSLAGGLGDYNEQFF
NA,TRBV27,NA,TRBJ1-1,TGTGCCAGCAGTTTCCGGGGAACGGACACTGAAGCTTTCTTT,CASSFRGTDTEAFF
NA,TRBV5-1,NA,TRBJ2-1,TGCGCCAGCAGCTTGGAGGCGGACACCACGGAGCAGTTCTTC,CASSLEADTTEQFF
NA,TRBV4-1,TRBD1,TRBJ2-7,TGCGCCAGCAGCCTTGGACAGGTGGGCGAGCAGTACTTC,CASSLGQVGEQYF
few,TRBV10-1,TRBD2,TRBJ2-1,TGCGCCAGCAGTCCGGGACTAGCGGGAGGCGGGAGCTACAATGAGCAGTTCTTC,CASSPGLAGGGSYNEQFF
NA,TRBV5-1,TRBD1,TRBJ1-6,TGCGCCAGCAGCCCCCTAACCGGACAGGGAAGTAATTCACCCCTCCACTTT,CASSPLTGQGSNSPLHF
once,TRBV5-1,NA,TRBJ2-1,TGCGCCAGCAGCTTAGAGGGGGGGACTAACAATGAGCAGTTCTTC,CASSLEGGTNNEQFF
NA,TRBV9,TRBD2,TRBJ2-3,TGTGCCAGCAGCGTAGGTCTAGCGGGGACAGATACGCAGTATTTT,CASSVGLAGTDTQYF
NA,TRBV5-8,NA,TRBJ2-4,TGTGCCAGCAGCCCCGAGGGTCGACGGGGAGCTGGGGACATTCAGTACTTC,CASSPEGRRGAGDIQYF
NA,TRBV19,TRBD1,TRBJ1-5,TGTGCCAGTAGTATAGGGGACAGGGGGAATCAGCCCCAGCATTTT,CASSIGDRGNQPQHF
NA,TRBV5-4,TRBD1,TRBJ2-2,TGTGCCAGCAGCTCAGGGACAGAGAGGAACACCGGGGAGCTGTTTTTT,CASSSGTERNTGELFF
NA,TRBV28,NA,TRBJ2-5,TGTGCCAGCATCATCCAAGAGACCCAGTACTTC,CASIIQETQYF